These 31 T cell receptor beta chains originate from one sample sequenced in a study of cytomegalovirus exposure and HLA in healthy donors. Primers included in the PCR were 60 Vbeta and 13 Jbeta primers. Repertoires were generated with immunoSEQ multiplex PCR, while TCRdb's copy carries only in-frame clones and drops some. The table records about 100,000 clones, about four fifths of them present only once. The sample comprised PBMCs. Every receptor here comes from a man younger than 40 in good health and CMV-seronegative.

This chain connects TRBV5-1 to TRBJ1-1; perhaps TRBD1 as D (6 bases). There are 14 residues in the CDR3. CDR1 and CDR2 from the germline V gene are SGHRS and YFSETQ. V lost 5 bases to trimming and J lost 1 base, with 12 bases between them. Written as DNA, the CDR3 is TGCGCCAGCAGTCGGGAGGGGGGGAACACTGAAGCTTTCTTT. Translated: CASSREGGNTEAFF.

The CDR3 loop is CASSSTGGAYTEAFF. The CDR3 DNA follows: TGTGCCAGCAGTTCGACAGGGGGCGCATACACTGAAGCTTTCTTT. This rearrangement joins TRBV6-5 to TRBJ1-1, with 10 bases fitting TRBD1. The germline V gene has CDR1 MNHEY and CDR2 SVGAGI. V lost 4 bases and J lost 3; bases outside the gene matches: 5. This CDR3 is 15 amino acids long.

V gene TRBV6-1 combines with J gene TRBJ1-5, with a tentative D call TRBD1 (6 bases). Germline CDR1 and CDR2: MNHNS and SASEGT. The CDR3 is made up of 20 amino acids. Trimming took 3 bases from V and 2 from J, leaving 26 bases between them. The DNA of the CDR3 is TGTGCCAGCAGTGAGAAAACCGGGACACCCTCAGGCATACGCAATCAGCCCCAGCATTTT. Translation gives CASSEKTGTPSGIRNQPQHF.

A remark on this clone: The conserved final phenylalanine or tryptophan is absent from the CDR3, which likely points to a read error. The DNA is left out, because the CDR3 cannot be placed on it with certainty; the CDR3 is given as TCRdb lists it. V usage is TRBV6-4 and J usage is TRBJ2-7; no check of the table's D call, TRBD2, against the DNA was made. Germline V gene data show CDR1 as MRHNA and CDR2 as SNTAGT. The CDR3 comprises 13 residues, both ends counted. CDR3 sequence reads: CASSDSRTSGSLL.

As to this clone: Distinct nucleotide sequences in the sample also encode this CDR3. This chain links TRBV5-1 with TRBJ2-5; perhaps TRBD2 as D (6 bases). From germline, CDR1 is SGHRS and CDR2 YFSETQ. The CDR3 extends over 14 amino acids. Trimming pared 0 bases from V and 3 bases from J, leaving 9 bases between. CDR3 in amino acids: CASSLGTGEETQYF. CDR3 bases: TGCGCCAGCAGCTTGGGGACGGGGGAAGAGACCCAGTACTTC.

The CDR3 reads CASEPRGFGTEAFF. CDR3 coding DNA: TGTGCCAGCGAACCGAGGGGGTTCGGCACTGAAGCTTTCTTT. V and J are TRBV2 and TRBJ1-1, with a weak D call TRBD1 (6 bases). Trimming pared 8 bases from V and 4 bases from J, leaving 17 bases between. CDR3 size: 14 residues. CDR1 is SNHLY, CDR2 FYNNEI, per germline.

The chain uses TRBV11-1 and TRBJ2-7; 9 bases align to TRBD1. V shed 5 bases, J shed 3 bases, and the junction held 5 bases outside the gene matches. The CDR3 contains 14 residues. Germline assignment: CDR1 SGHAT and CDR2 FQDESV (reference sequence). In DNA form, the CDR3 reads TGTGCCAGCAGCCCCCAGACAGGGGGCTACGAGCAGTACTTC. It is translated as CASSPQTGGYEQYF.

The chain recombines TRBV18 with TRBJ1-1, with 7 bases identical to TRBD1. Trimming at V came to 3 bases and at J to 1 base, leaving 8 bases not matched to a gene. Germline loops: CDR1 KGHSH, CDR2 LQKENI. This CDR3 is built from 16 residues. CDR3 in DNA: TGTGCCAGCTCACCCCGGCGACAGGGAAAGAACACTGAAGCTTTCTTT. It yields the protein CASSPRRQGKNTEAFF.

A single count supports this clone. The chain carries TRBV5-1 and TRBJ2-1; 10 bases are shared with TRBD2. The CDR3 loop spans 17 amino acids. Germline V lookup: CDR1 SGHRS, CDR2 YFSETQ. Germline trimming cut 0 bases from V and 8 bases from J; bases unmatched to any gene: 11. The DNA for the CDR3 is TGCGCCAGCAGCTTGGCTATAGCGGGGGGTCCCGGCGATGAGCAGTTCTTC. Translation: CASSLAIAGGPGDEQFF.

The CDR3, as DNA: TGTGCCAGCAGCTTAGGCAGGGGTAACGAGCAGTACTTC. Its protein product is CASSLGRGNEQYF. The J gene is TRBJ2-7, the V gene TRBV11-2; D perhaps matches TRBD1 (6 bases). This CDR3 has 13 amino acids. Trimming left V 1 base short and J 5 bases short, with 9 bases between. Germline CDR1 is SGHAT and CDR2 is FQNNGV.

Only a few counts were recorded for this clone. CDR3 amino acids: CASSYGQGYHEQYF. In DNA, the CDR3 is TGTGCCAGCAGTTACGGGCAGGGCTACCACGAGCAGTACTTC. The genes are TRBV6-5 and TRBJ2-7; D might be TRBD1 (5 bases). Deletions cut 2 bases from V and 5 bases from J, with 13 bases between. The CDR3 loop spans 14 amino acids. CDR1 is MNHEY, CDR2 SVGAGI, per germline.

Comments on this clone: A read error may account for a junction end that differs from germline. V and J are TRBV5-1 and TRBJ2-5, with 11 bases matching TRBD1. The CDR3 covers 15 residues. Germline-derived CDR1 and CDR2 are SGHRS and YFSETQ. The chain's CDR3 is CASSLGTGGLETQYF. CDR3 bases: TGCGCCAGCAGTTTGGGGACAGGGGGTCTGGAGACCCAGTACTTC.

This clone was counted between two and nine times. The rearrangement joins TRBV6-1 to TRBJ2-2; weak D call: TRBD2 (5 bases). Germline CDR1 is MNHNS and CDR2 is SASEGT. The ends were cut back, 1 base at V and 4 bases at J, with 10 bases in the middle. The CDR3 runs to 15 residues. The CDR3 loop reads CASSEEEGSTGELFF. DNA of the CDR3: TGTGCCAGCAGTGAAGAAGAGGGTAGCACCGGGGAGCTGTTTTTT.

V is TRBV6-4 and J is TRBJ2-1; 7 nucleotides agree with TRBD2. The trim removed 0 bases at V and 5 bases at J, leaving 7 bases unmatched. CDR3 size: 16 residues. Germline V gene lookup returns CDR1 MRHNA and CDR2 SNTAGT. Written as DNA, the CDR3 is TGTGCCAGCAGTGACTCGGCGGGGGTGGGAAACAATGAGCAGTTCTTC. This gives the protein CASSDSAGVGNNEQFF.

This rearrangement joins TRBV10-3 to TRBJ2-7, with TRBD1 matching over 9 bases. Germline lookup yields CDR1 ENHRY and CDR2 SYGVKD. V lost 3 bases to trimming and J lost 6 bases; unmatched junction nucleotides: 9. There are 15 residues in the CDR3. The chain's CDR3 is CAISDVGQGKGEQYF. In DNA form, the CDR3 reads TGTGCCATCAGTGACGTGGGACAGGGTAAAGGCGAGCAGTACTTC.

V usage is TRBV4-1 and J usage is TRBJ1-5; D is perhaps TRBD1 (6 bases). This CDR3 has 15 amino acids. The germline V gene encodes CDR1 MGHRA and CDR2 YSYEKL. V lost 0 bases and J lost 6, with 12 bases in between. The CDR3 DNA reads as TGCGCCAGCAGCCAAGATCGAACAGGGAGTCAGCCCCAGCATTTT. It is translated as CASSQDRTGSQPQHF.

This clone showed up just a few times. The chain carries TRBV10-1 and TRBJ1-3; D is unclear. Trimming removed 0 bases from V and 8 bases from J, with 8 bases in between. The CDR3 extends over 13 amino acids. In germline, CDR1 is WNHNN, CDR2 SYGVQD (reference sequence). For the CDR3, the DNA is TGCGCCAGCAGTGAGTCAACTCGGGACACCATATATTTT. Translating gives CASSESTRDTIYF.

The DNA of the CDR3 is TGTGCCAGCAGTGAAGCGGGGCAGGGGAACTATGGCTACACCTTC. It encodes CASSEAGQGNYGYTF. The chain uses TRBV6-1 and TRBJ1-2, with D perhaps matching TRBD1 (6 bases). V shed 0 bases and J shed 2 bases, with 10 bases lying between them. Germline CDR1 reads MNHNS; CDR2 reads SASEGT. The CDR3 has 15 amino acids.

The chain combines TRBV5-6 with TRBJ2-3, with TRBD2 matching over 11 bases. Losses at the gene ends were 4 bases for V and 5 bases for J; bases not matched to a gene: 12. The CDR3 runs to 17 residues. Germline CDR1 reads SGHDT; CDR2 reads YYEEEE. The CDR3 loop is CASSTGTSGRPGDTQYF. CDR3 DNA sequence: TGTGCCAGCAGCACGGGGACTAGCGGCCGACCAGGAGATACGCAGTATTTT.

The genes are TRBV4-2 and TRBJ1-3; a weak D match, TRBD1 (6 bases). Trimming took off 0 bases at V and 3 bases at J, with 15 bases between the two ends. From germline, CDR1 is LGHNA and CDR2 YNFKEQ. This CDR3 has 17 amino acids. The DNA for the CDR3 is TGTGCCAGCAGCCAAGACGGCAGGGGATCTAATGGAAACACCATATATTTT. Amino acids: CASSQDGRGSNGNTIYF.

This chain joins TRBV25-1 and TRBJ2-7, with D perhaps matching TRBD1 (6 bases). From germline, CDR1 is MGHDK and CDR2 SYGVNS. Trimming took 6 bases from V and 4 from J, leaving 10 bases between them. This CDR3 has 12 amino acids. The CDR3 DNA reads as TGTGCCAGCAGGCAGGGGAAGTACGAGCAGTACTTC. Encoded protein: CASRQGKYEQYF.

This clone was seen just once. The chain has TRBV7-2 and TRBJ2-3; D is perhaps TRBD2 (6 bases). The length of the CDR3 is 16 residues. V was pared by 1 base and J by 2 bases, with 13 bases between. Germline V CDR1 and CDR2: SGHTA, FQGNSA. CDR3 region: CASSLVLAGPTDTQYF. Written as DNA, the CDR3 is TGTGCCAGCAGCTTAGTCTTGGCGGGACCCACAGATACGCAGTATTTT.

This clone was found a few times. The chain recombines TRBV6-6 with TRBJ2-7; 8 nucleotides align to TRBD1. The CDR3 totals 16 residues. Germline values: CDR1 MNHNY, CDR2 SVGAGI (reference sequence). V shed 1 base, J shed 5 bases, and the junction held 10 bases outside the gene matches. The CDR3 DNA sequence: TGTGCCAGCAGTTACTACAGGACAGGGAAGGCAAACGAGCAGTACTTC. Protein sequence: CASSYYRTGKANEQYF.

This sequence joins TRBV10-3 and TRBJ2-1; no firm D call. The CDR3 is 11 residues long. V was shortened by 6 bases and J by 6 bases, with 6 bases between the two germline ends. CDR1 and CDR2 from the germline V gene are ENHRY and SYGVKD. CDR3 in amino acids: CAIRAANEQFF. CDR3 nucleotide sequence: TGTGCCATCAGGGCGGCCAATGAGCAGTTCTTC.

The chain combines TRBV15 with TRBJ1-1; 7 nucleotides match TRBD1. The CDR3 totals 15 residues. Germline V gene data show CDR1 as LNHNV and CDR2 as YYDKDF (reference sequence). Unmatched junction bases numbered 8, after V lost 5 bases and J lost 2 bases. In nucleotides, the CDR3 is TGTGCCACCAGCCCGAGGACAGGCCCCAACACTGAAGCTTTCTTT. Translated, it gives CATSPRTGPNTEAFF.

This clone occurred once. The chain links TRBV27 to TRBJ1-1; 8 positions match TRBD1. The CDR3 spans 13 residues. The ends lost 6 bases at V and 5 bases at J; junction bases unmatched: 5. Germline CDR1 reads MNHEY; CDR2 reads SMNVEV (reference sequence). The CDR3 DNA follows: TGTGCCAGCAGCGACAGGGGAAGAACTGAAGCTTTCTTT. This sequence encodes CASSDRGRTEAFF.

This chain links TRBV18 with TRBJ2-7, with a tentative D call TRBD1 (6 bases). CDR1 KGHSH and CDR2 LQKENI come from the germline V gene. Between the trimmed V and J ends, which lost 2 bases and 3 bases, there was a span of 17 bases. The CDR3 runs 16 residues. This CDR3 is CASSPNELGQSYEQYF. As DNA, the CDR3 is TGTGCCAGCTCACCAAATGAATTAGGACAGAGCTACGAGCAGTACTTC.

Comment on this clone: The junction departs from the called germline gene at one end, perhaps through a read error. The V gene is TRBV19, the J gene TRBJ1-5; D is perhaps TRBD1 (5 bases). The germline V gene encodes CDR1 LNHDA and CDR2 SQIVND (reference sequence). The CDR3 is 10 residues long. This CDR3 reads CASSRGVVSF. The CDR3 DNA reads as TGTGCCAGTAGTAGGGGGGTTGTTTCTTTT.

The J gene is TRBJ2-2, the V gene TRBV4-2; D possibly corresponds to TRBD1 (5 bases). The CDR3 runs to 15 residues. V lost 1 base to trimming and J lost 5 bases, with 11 bases between them. CDR1 is LGHNA, CDR2 YNFKEQ, per germline. CDR3 DNA: TGTGCCAGCAGCCAAGCAAAGGGGCAAACCGGGGAGCTGTTTTTT. Translation gives CASSQAKGQTGELFF.

CDR3 nucleotide sequence: TGTGCCAGCAGCTCACTAAAGGACAGGGGGACCTATGGCTACACCTTC. Protein product: CASSSLKDRGTYGYTF. The chain links TRBV9 to TRBJ1-2, with TRBD1 identical over 10 bases. The CDR3 contains 16 residues. With V trimmed by 4 bases and J by 4 bases, 10 bases remained unmatched. In germline, CDR1 is SGDLS, CDR2 YYNGEE.

In regard to this clone: Different DNA sequences within this sample yield the same CDR3. The J gene is TRBJ1-1, the V gene TRBV9; D not resolved. V lost 0 bases to trimming and J lost 0 bases, with 12 bases between them. Germline V lookup: CDR1 SGDLS, CDR2 YYNGEE. CDR3 size: 16 residues. DNA of the CDR3: TGTGCCAGCAGCGTAGTTGAGGGTCGGATGAACACTGAAGCTTTCTTT. Protein: CASSVVEGRMNTEAFF.